This T cell receptor (beta chain) was found in a study of CD8 T cells in Susac syndrome. TCR beta sequencing covered blood CD8+ and CD4+ T cells. Treatment-naive patients with stable or active relapsing-remitting disease served as multiple sclerosis controls. TEMRA cells were FACS-enriched, while CD8+ and CD4+ T cells were negatively isolated. RNA, at about 0.5 to 1 ug, was reverse transcribed with random hexamers. Via MiXCR, TCRdb re-called the immunoSEQ multiplex PCR reads, giving one row per CDR3 protein. This repertoire shows hundreds of thousands of distinct CDR3 sequences, 70% to 90% found once; its top ten account for 0.2% to 0.25%. CDR3 length: 14 residues. The germline CDR1 and CDR2 sequences are GTSNPN and SVGIG (reference sequence). Trimming removed 0 bases from V and 0 bases from J, with 9 bases in between.

This clonotype originated in a human donor with multiple sclerosis. The sample was CD8+ T cells from PBMCs. This chain connects TRBV30 to TRBJ2-7; TRBD2 is a possible D gene (5 bases). Here the CDR3 DNA reads TGTGCCTGGAGTGTTGGACTTCGCTCCTACGAGCAGTACTTC. This encodes CAWSVGLRSYEQYF. Based on the CDR3 plus reference TRBV30 and TRBJ2-7, the full variable domain is SQTIHQWPATLVQPVGSPLSLECTVEGTSNPNLYWYRQAAGRGLQLLFYSVGIGQISSEVPQNLSASRPQDRQFILSSKKLLLSDSGFYLCAWSVGLRSYEQYFGPGTRLTVT.